The entry below describes one T cell receptor (beta chain). RNA extraction was followed by reverse transcription into cDNA, which acted as the sequencing template. The method was immunoSEQ multiplex PCR; TCRdb's version includes in-frame clones alone and lacks a portion of them. The sample has 150,000 to 200,000 clones; about 60% are singletons. Germline CDR1 SGHNT, CDR2 YENEEA. This CDR3 comprises 13 residues. Trimming pared 5 bases from V and 8 bases from J, leaving 15 bases between. Sampling of alopecia areata patients yielded lesional scalp punch biopsies as well as peripheral blood. The entry originates in a study of CD8+ T cells in alopecia areata. At the level of the study: Treated patients were given oral tofacitinib, which was dosed at 5 to 10 mg twice daily.

Sequenced material: CD4+ T cells sorted from blood, taken at week 0. The TCR sequence derives from a human donor with alopecia areata. The chain links TRBV11-3 to TRBJ1-1, with D possibly being TRBD1 (5 bases). The DNA of the CDR3 is TGTGCCAGCAGCGAAGACACCAACAGGGAAGCTTTCTTT. Residues: CASSEDTNREAFF.